The rows below give T cell receptor beta chains drawn from one sample of a study of blood T cell repertoires in COVID-19. TCRdb's table, derived via immunoSEQ multiplex PCR, lists solely in-frame clones and lacks some. The top ten clones hold about 5.4% of a sample with roughly 60,000 clones, about nine tenths of them seen once. The sequenced sample was peripheral blood. These receptors were taken from a human donor in a cohort sampled during active COVID-19. CDR3s include the opening cysteine and the closing phenylalanine or tryptophan. Fields, in order: clone size, V gene, J gene, CDR3 protein. Clone size is shown for a subset of rows, as once, few, many or a class of expanded clone.

NA	TRBV18	TRBJ1-1	CASSTPREGSKAFF
NA	TRBV11-2	TRBJ1-2	CASSLGLAGGYTF
NA	TRBV5-6	TRBJ2-5	CASSFSGTGKETQYF
NA	TRBV7-2	TRBJ2-3	CASSFRPGSTDTQYF
NA	TRBV11-2	TRBJ2-2	CASSFGKAGGATGELFF
NA	TRBV6-5	TRBJ1-2	CASSYGGALHGYTF
NA	TRBV28	TRBJ2-7	CASSSPGADEQYF
NA	TRBV2	TRBJ2-1	CASTMGQTLHNEQFF
NA	TRBV5-1	TRBJ1-1	CASSLGDRDTEAFF
once	TRBV28	TRBJ1-2	CASRKRAPNYGYTF
once	TRBV27	TRBJ2-1	CASSFSTSGYNEQFF
NA	TRBV4-3	TRBJ2-2	CASNLSLPGELFF
NA	TRBV12-5	TRBJ1-5	CASGLVLRGQGDQPQHF
NA	TRBV5-1	TRBJ1-3	CASSLEAADRGNTIYF
NA	TRBV4-2	TRBJ1-6	CASSQEAAGADNSPLHF
NA	TRBV15	TRBJ2-7	CATSGDRAHEQYF
few	TRBV3-1/TRBV3-2	TRBJ2-7	CASSRRGTSYEQYF
NA	TRBV6-1	TRBJ2-5	CASSETSQETQYF
NA	TRBV7-9	TRBJ1-1	CASSPQRSNTEAFF
NA	TRBV7-2	TRBJ2-1	CASSLAGRVYNEQFF
NA	TRBV7-6	TRBJ1-4	CASSPTGWIEKLFF
NA	TRBV4-3	TRBJ2-3	CASSQDSDDTQYF
few	TRBV4-2	TRBJ2-7	CASSHLGLAGAGSYEQYF
once	TRBV10-3	TRBJ2-3	CAISETGGTQYF
NA	TRBV5-1	TRBJ1-5	CASSLDGTQNQPQHF
NA	TRBV12-3/TRBV12-4	TRBJ1-1	CASSSGEVQAFF
NA	TRBV7-9	TRBJ1-6	CASSTRDSHSPLHF
NA	TRBV5-6	TRBJ1-5	CASSLSPGGNQPQHF
NA	TRBV4-1	TRBJ2-4	CASSRYSGKNIQYF
few	TRBV7-2	TRBJ1-2	CASSLAEGSYGYTF
NA	TRBV20-1	TRBJ2-7	CSATWQYEQYF
NA	TRBV14	TRBJ2-5	CASSRQETQYF
NA	TRBV5-6	TRBJ2-1	CASSSGNEQFF
NA	TRBV5-1	TRBJ2-1	CASSRTSGNYNEQFF
NA	TRBV3-1/TRBV3-2	TRBJ2-1	CASTALAGGEVDNEQFF
NA	TRBV30	TRBJ1-3	CAWSADSFSGNTIYF
NA	TRBV3-1/TRBV3-2	TRBJ2-1	CASSLLGPPTSGGADEQFF
NA	TRBV7-9	TRBJ2-5	CASSLVGLAGETQYF
few	TRBV5-8	TRBJ1-6	CASSWGTVNSPLHF
few	TRBV9	TRBJ2-7	CASSVSSSDEQYF
few	TRBV6-2/TRBV6-3	TRBJ2-1	CASSSGPASGGKFF
NA	TRBV3-1/TRBV3-2	TRBJ1-4	CASSQELAGGEKLFF
NA	TRBV5-6	TRBJ2-7	CASSLDVGTNPYEQYF
once	TRBV7-9	TRBJ1-1	CASSSSSNTEAFF
NA	TRBV9	TRBJ2-5	CASSALTGLAGGGETQYF
few	TRBV30	TRBJ1-5	CAWSVVEGSNQPQHF
NA	TRBV4-1	TRBJ1-1	CASSQEWANTEAFF
NA	TRBV7-3	TRBJ2-3	CASSPETSGRAPDTQYF
NA	TRBV12-3/TRBV12-4	TRBJ1-5	CASSGLNQPQHF
NA	TRBV27	TRBJ2-1	CASSLSSQYEQFF
NA	TRBV4-1	TRBJ2-3	CASSQALRGANTDTQYF
NA	TRBV18	TRBJ2-1	CASSLYSLADEQFF